This TCR beta chain was identified in a study of blood T cell repertoires in COVID-19 (dated by TCRdb to the early 2020s). Describing the broader study: Collaborator samples came from the United States, Italy and Spain and covered acute and convalescent phases of COVID-19. Samples were obtained from the ongoing ImmuneRACE study (first 160 participants) and from about 1,300 subjects provided by 6 global collaborators. The repertoires were released in a freely available public database meant as a resource for research on the immune response to SARS-CoV-2. Nearly every sample came with metadata listing a de-identified subject ID, COVID-19 status, age in years and sex. Where available, HLA class I and class II types were obtained from metadata supplied by the sample provider rather than from assay-based typing. The material from the prospective study consisted of cDNA or gDNA derived from T cells, B-cell-depleted T cells, or PBMCs. The dataset comprised deeply sampled blood TCRbeta repertoires from subjects exposed to, actively infected with, or recovered from COVID-19.

This clone has only one observation. What this receptor recognizes is not known. No base-level quality is on record; no much larger clone is a single base apart. The immunoSEQ Assay, a bias-controlled multiplex PCR, was used to amplify TCRbeta CDR3 regions from genomic DNA. Under the source paper's analysis protocol: The number of nucleated cells in each sample was estimated from the amplification of reference gene primers within the assay. To quantify the absolute abundance of each unique TCRbeta CDR3 rearrangement, sequence reads were collapsed and filtered. For each sample, productive Simpson clonality was calculated by taking the square root of Simpson's diversity index across productive rearrangements. In its TCRdb copy, this immuneACCESS table keeps in-frame sequences only and misses some clones. Where compared with another copy, unresolved V genes explain less than half of these, and the others have no known cause. V, J and clone size are taken as reported in that table, and D and trimming were inferred from the DNA itself. The sample has just under 250,000 clones on record, about 90% of them singletons. The ten largest clones capture about 2.9% of the sample.

V sheds 4 bases and J sheds 5 bases, leaving 16 bases between their ends. The CDR3 numbers 15 residues from cysteine through phenylalanine. Only CDR3 DNA remains: 45 bases, in frame from the first base. As encoded in the germline V gene, CDR1 is SGHDT while CDR2 is YYEEEE. The study at large found these results: How much clinical and demographic metadata was included differed by source and by participant, and the metadata was provided uncurated.

A second Seattle source provided samples from volunteer blood donors who had recovered from COVID-19. Each collaborating institution followed its own protocols to collect whole blood in K2EDTA tubes. For TCRbeta analysis, collaborators shipped samples in one of three forms: frozen whole blood, isolated PBMCs, or DNA extracted from either of those sample types. The TCR sequence derives from a woman younger than 45 who had recovered from COVID-19. This sequence uses TRBV5-6 and TRBJ2-4, with no confident D gene call. Sequenced material: peripheral blood. For the CDR3, the sequence is CASSHTSAAQNIQYF. Here is the DNA: TGTGCCAGCAGCCATACTTCCGCCGCCCAAAACATTCAGTACTTC. Extended through the reference TRBV5-6 and TRBJ2-4 proteins, this CDR3 yields the full variable domain: DAGVTQSPTHLIKTRGQQVTLRCSPKSGHDTVSWYQQALGQGPQFIFQYYEEEERQRGNFPDRFSGHQFPNYSSELNVNALLLGDSALYLCASSHTSAAQNIQYFGAGTRLSVL.